This T cell receptor (beta chain) derives from a study of T cell repertoires in cytomegalovirus infection (dated by TCRdb to the late 2010s). Concerning the study at large: The HLA type of each donor mattered for the analysis, because public TCR beta signatures pointed to carriage of CMV infection along with the matching HLA type. Findings and caveats that apply to the study as a whole: Cumulative frequency of public TCR beta family members discriminated carriers of CMV infection plus the relevant HLA type in this cohort and an independent approximately 350-donor cohort. In the ex vivo response, HLA-C-restricted CMV-specific TCR beta clonotypes were dominant, and in two of eight donors the single most frequent clonotype came from this HLA-C-restricted group.

In regard to this clonotype: The antigen it binds to is not known. No base quality values were provided; no much bigger clone lies one nucleotide off.

Sequencing instrument: Illumina HiSeq 1500. The raw public reads went through TCRdb reprocessing: fastp at Q25, MiXCR clone calling, in-frame beta chains kept. Identical CDR3 protein sequences are pooled into one entry, listed with their most common genes and DNA. This sample has some 390,000 distinct CDR3 sequences in its table, and 18% of those were observed once. The ten largest clones take up 8.5% to 10% of the sample. CDR1 is given as LGHNT and CDR2 as FRNRAP, both from the germline V gene. V and J lose 7 bases and 8 bases, and a span of 17 bases separates them. The CDR3 numbers 13 residues from cysteine through phenylalanine. Left in the record is the CDR3 DNA by itself, 39 bases read in frame from the first base.

The sequence came from a human donor in good health (CMV status not recorded). Some clones in this sample may be carry-over from other donors' samples. The sequencing input was PBMCs. This sequence uses TRBV12-5 and TRBJ1-1, with a tentative D gene TRBD1 over 5 matching bases. In nucleotide form, the sequence is TGTGCTAGTGTGGTGGGGGGGATTGGGGAAGCTTTCTTT. Its protein is CASVVGGIGEAFF.